This is a list of T cell receptor beta chains from one sample in a study of monozygotic twins with cystic fibrosis. Sequencing used immunoSEQ multiplex PCR; TCRdb keeps in-frame clones, though not all of them. Of under 20,000 clones listed, 91% are singletons. Material for sequencing was blood. The receptors originated from a girl under 10 years old with cystic fibrosis. Both conserved end residues are part of each CDR3. The order of the fields is J gene, V gene, clone size, D gene, CDR3 DNA, CDR3 protein. D genes are given only for firm matches. Size values are once, few and many counts, or a class for expanded clones, and some rows have none.

TRBJ1-3	TRBV30	.	.	TGTGCCTGGAGTTTGAGCTCTGGAAACACCATATATTTT	CAWSLSSGNTIYF
TRBJ2-3	TRBV18	.	.	TGTGCCAGCTCACCCCCCTCGGGCGGGGGCCGGGGAGATACGCAGTATTTT	CASSPPSGGGRGDTQYF
TRBJ2-7	TRBV9	.	TRBD2	TGTGCCAGCAGCGTAGGAGGGACTAGCGACGCCGAGCAGTACTTC	CASSVGGTSDAEQYF
TRBJ1-2	TRBV11-2	.	.	TGTGCCAGCAGCCCTCCGGGAAGTAGCTATGGCTACACCTTC	CASSPPGSSYGYTF
TRBJ2-3	TRBV13	.	TRBD2	TGTGCCAGCAGCACGCGACTAGCGGGGGGGGAAGATACGCAGTATTTT	CASSTRLAGGEDTQYF
TRBJ1-4	TRBV5-6	.	.	TGTGCCAGCAGCTTCGGGGGAGGAAATGAAAAACTGTTTTTT	CASSFGGGNEKLFF
TRBJ1-5	TRBV19	.	TRBD1	TGTGCCAGTAGTATCCGGACAGGTTCTTATAGCAATCAGCCCCAGCATTTT	CASSIRTGSYSNQPQHF
TRBJ1-5	TRBV30	.	.	TGTGCCTGGAGCCATGGTCCCGGGGCTCAGCCCCAGCATTTT	CAWSHGPGAQPQHF
TRBJ2-7	TRBV10-1	once	.	TGCGCCAGCAGCTCGGCGCGGGACAACTCCTACGAGCAGTACTTC	CASSSARDNSYEQYF
TRBJ2-3	TRBV2	.	.	TGTGCCAGCAGTGTTGGGGGTACAGATACGCAGTATTTT	CASSVGGTDTQYF